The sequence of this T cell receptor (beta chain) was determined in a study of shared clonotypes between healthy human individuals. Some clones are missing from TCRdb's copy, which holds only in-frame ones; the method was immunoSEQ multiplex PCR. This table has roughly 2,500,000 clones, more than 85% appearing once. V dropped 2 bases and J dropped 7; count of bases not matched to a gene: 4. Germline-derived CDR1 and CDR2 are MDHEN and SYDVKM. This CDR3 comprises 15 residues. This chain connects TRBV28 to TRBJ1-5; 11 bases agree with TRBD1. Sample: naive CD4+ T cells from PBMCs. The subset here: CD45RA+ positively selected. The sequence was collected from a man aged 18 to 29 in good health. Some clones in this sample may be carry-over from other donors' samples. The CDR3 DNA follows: TGTGCCAGCAGTTTAAGGACAGGGGGCCTACAGCCCCAGCATTTT. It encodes CASSLRTGGLQPQHF.